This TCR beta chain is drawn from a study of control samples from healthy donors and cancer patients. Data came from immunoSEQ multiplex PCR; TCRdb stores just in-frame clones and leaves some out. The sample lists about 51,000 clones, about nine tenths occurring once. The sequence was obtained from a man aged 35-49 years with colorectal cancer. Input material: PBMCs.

The DNA of the CDR3 is TGTGCCAGCAGTTATGGCGGGAGGGCCCAAGATACGCAGTATTTT. This sequence encodes CASSYGGRAQDTQYF. This chain links TRBV27 with TRBJ2-3; TRBD2 matches 9 bases. This CDR3 region has 15 residues. The junction had 7 bases not matched to a gene; V was cut back by 4 bases and J by 5 bases. The V gene's germline CDR1 is MNHEY and CDR2 SMNVEV (reference sequence).